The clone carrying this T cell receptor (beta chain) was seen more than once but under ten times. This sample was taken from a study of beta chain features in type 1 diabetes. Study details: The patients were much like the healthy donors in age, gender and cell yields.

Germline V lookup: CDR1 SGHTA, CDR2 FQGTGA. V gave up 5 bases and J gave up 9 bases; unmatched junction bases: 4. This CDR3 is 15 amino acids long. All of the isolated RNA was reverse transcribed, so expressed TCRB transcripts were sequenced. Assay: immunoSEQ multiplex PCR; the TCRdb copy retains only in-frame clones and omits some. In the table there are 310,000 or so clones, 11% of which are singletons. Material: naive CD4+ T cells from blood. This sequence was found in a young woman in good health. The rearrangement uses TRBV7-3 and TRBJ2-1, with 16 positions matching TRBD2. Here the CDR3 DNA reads TGTGCCAGCAGCACGGGACTAGCGGGAGGGAGTGAGCAGTTCTTC. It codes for CASSTGLAGGSEQFF.